Given below is one TCR beta chain in context. Study processing details: Estimation of nucleated cell counts was performed using reference gene primer amplification. The table came from immunoSEQ multiplex PCR; TCRdb's copy has only in-frame clones and leaves some out. V and J calls plus clone size are reproduced from that table; the DNA served to infer D and trimming. The sample includes roughly 700,000 clones, approximately 90% of them seen just once. The entry originates in a study of blood T cell repertoires in COVID-19. Looking at the study overall: Acute and convalescent COVID-19 specimens originated in the United States, Italy and Spain.

The CDR3 loop spans 15 amino acids. The V end was cut by 4 bases, the J end by 2 bases, with 13 bases between. Germline-derived CDR1 and CDR2 are SGHNT and YYREEE (reference sequence). V and J are TRBV5-4 and TRBJ2-1, with D perhaps TRBD2 (7 bases). The source is a woman younger than 35 with acute or convalescent COVID-19. The sequenced sample consisted of peripheral blood. The CDR3 loop is CASSPGGFAYNEQFF. In DNA, the CDR3 is TGTGCCAGCAGCCCGGGGGGCTTCGCCTACAATGAGCAGTTCTTC.